These 28 T cell receptor beta chains were all obtained from the same sample, sequenced in a study of CD8 T cells in ankylosing spondylitis. Study-level points and caveats: A TCR beta motif made of fewer than 10 highly homologous variants seemed typical of ankylosing spondylitis blood.

In TCRdb, the 5' RACE reads were re-called with MiXCR into one record per CDR3 protein. The repertoire holds over 700,000 distinct CDR3 sequences, with roughly 19% as singletons. Their cognate antigens are unknown. Sequences were obtained from blood, either unsorted or a sorted T cell fraction (not recorded which). These TCRs come from a male donor with ankylosing spondylitis.

The rearrangement uses TRBV3-1 and TRBJ2-1; D is uncertain. Trimming removed 0 bases at V and 7 bases at J, with 10 bases between. The CDR3 length is 14 residues. Germline CDR1 reads LGHDT; CDR2 reads YNNKEL (reference sequence). The CDR3 bases are TGTGCCAGCAGCCAAGATTTAGGTACTAATGAGCAGTTCTTC. This gives the protein CASSQDLGTNEQFF.

This clonotype was detected a few times. V usage is TRBV27 and J usage is TRBJ1-6; no firm D call. This CDR3 spans 17 amino acids. Germline CDR1 MNHEY, CDR2 SMNVEV (reference sequence). The V end was cut by 6 bases, the J end by 0 bases, with 15 bases between. The chain's CDR3 is CASRSRVHDSYNSPLHF. DNA of the CDR3: TGTGCCAGCAGGTCCAGAGTTCATGACTCCTATAATTCACCCCTCCACTTT.

This clonotype was seen more than once but under ten times. The chain is built from TRBV7-3 and TRBJ2-7, with 13 nucleotides matching TRBD2. This CDR3 contains 17 residues. The V gene's germline CDR1 is SGHTA and CDR2 FQGTGA. V dropped 4 bases and J dropped 6; count of bases not matched to a gene: 12. The CDR3 spells CASSSQAGLAGRGEQYF. CDR3 coding DNA: TGTGCCAGCAGCTCCCAAGCGGGACTAGCGGGAAGGGGCGAGCAGTACTTC.

This clonotype was seen a handful of times. The chain recombines TRBV5-5 with TRBJ1-2, with D unresolved. Trimming took off 6 bases at V and 4 bases at J, with 19 bases between the two ends. The germline gives CDR1 SGHKS, CDR2 YYEKEE (reference sequence). The CDR3 runs 15 residues. The CDR3 region has the DNA TGTGCCAGCAACCTGGACCCACTAGGAACCTATGGCTACACCTTC. As protein: CASNLDPLGTYGYTF.

A few counts support this clonotype. Here the CDR3 DNA reads TGTGCCAGCAGCTATGACAGGGGCGAAGCTTTCTTT. This sequence encodes CASSYDRGEAFF. The chain combines TRBV7-3 with TRBJ1-1; 8 bases align to TRBD1. CDR1 is SGHTA, CDR2 FQGTGA, per germline. This CDR3 is 12 amino acids long. V lost 4 bases to trimming and J lost 8 bases; unmatched junction nucleotides: 3.

This clonotype was counted only a few times. The CDR3, as DNA: TGCGCCAGCAGCCGCTTCCGGGACAGGGACACCGGGGAGCTGTTTTTT. Protein sequence: CASSRFRDRDTGELFF. The rearrangement links TRBV4-3 to TRBJ2-2; 9 bases are shared with TRBD1. CDR1 and CDR2 (germline): LGHNA, YSLEER. This CDR3 has 16 amino acids. V lost 4 bases and J lost 3; bases outside the gene matches: 6.

V usage is TRBV5-1 and J usage is TRBJ1-2, with D unclear. Trimming cost V 1 base and J 8 bases, with 9 bases left between them. The CDR3 spans 12 residues. Germline assignment: CDR1 SGHRS and CDR2 YFSETQ. The CDR3 DNA is TGCGCCAGCAGCTTGATAGCTGGAGGCTACACCTTC. The encoded protein is CASSLIAGGYTF.

V is TRBV2 and J is TRBJ1-5; unclear D gene. V was trimmed by 6 bases and J by 0 bases, leaving 12 bases between them. Germline CDR1 reads SNHLY; CDR2 reads FYNNEI. This CDR3 contains 15 residues. The CDR3 DNA follows: TGTGCCAGCAGCCGAATGTTTGATAGCAATCAGCCCCAGCATTTT. Its translation is CASSRMFDSNQPQHF.

This clonotype was detected a few times. V is TRBV20-1 and J is TRBJ2-1; 11 nucleotides align to TRBD2. Germline V CDR1 and CDR2: DFQATT, SNEGSKA (reference sequence). The CDR3 consists of 17 residues. V shed 4 bases, J shed 0 bases, and the junction held 8 bases outside the gene matches. The CDR3 here is CSAISSSGGVSYNEQFF. CDR3 nucleotides: TGCAGTGCTATCAGTAGTAGCGGGGGGGTCTCCTACAATGAGCAGTTCTTC.

This clonotype occurred a few times. The V and J genes are TRBV11-2 and TRBJ2-3, with unresolved D. Germline V lookup: CDR1 SGHAT, CDR2 FQNNGV. The germline V and J ends were trimmed by 3 bases and 6 bases, with 13 bases remaining between them. CDR3 size: 14 residues. CDR3 protein: CASSLTSLRDTQYF. In nucleotides, the CDR3 is TGTGCCAGCAGCTTGACGTCCCTGAGGGATACGCAGTATTTT.

There are a few counts of this clonotype. The genes are TRBV20-1 and TRBJ2-4; D is possibly TRBD2 (7 bases). Trimming pared 1 base from V and 5 bases from J, leaving 12 bases between. Germline CDR1 and CDR2: DFQATT and SNEGSKA (reference sequence). The CDR3 loop spans 14 amino acids. The CDR3 DNA reads as TGCAGTGCTAGAGTAGGGGGGGGCCAAAACATTCAGTACTTC. Its translation is CSARVGGGQNIQYF.

Ten or more counts support this clonotype. This CDR3 is CASSLAADQPQHF. CDR3 in DNA: TGCGCCAGCAGCTTGGCGGCAGATCAGCCCCAGCATTTT. The chain links TRBV5-1 to TRBJ1-5; no definite D call. V was pared by 0 bases and J by 5 bases, with 6 bases between. This CDR3 is 13 amino acids long. Germline V lookup: CDR1 SGHRS, CDR2 YFSETQ.

The chain recombines TRBV7-2 with TRBJ2-1; tentative D call: TRBD1 (6 bases). Trimming removed 5 bases from V and 12 bases from J, with 11 bases in between. The CDR3 loop spans 11 amino acids. Germline lookup yields CDR1 SGHTA and CDR2 FQGNSA. CDR3 nucleotides: TGTGCCAGCAGCCAGGGGAACTTGCAGTTCTTC. Amino acids: CASSQGNLQFF.

This clonotype was detected only once. This chain connects TRBV4-3 to TRBJ2-7, with a possible D match to TRBD1 (5 bases). The CDR3 loop spans 17 amino acids. Trimming left V 0 bases short and J 2 bases short, with 17 bases between. CDR1 and CDR2 from the germline V gene are LGHNA and YSLEER. CDR3 in amino acids: CASSQEVRVAGTYEQYF. The CDR3 DNA is TGCGCCAGCAGCCAAGAGGTTAGGGTGGCAGGGACCTACGAGCAGTACTTC.

The genes are TRBV7-9 and TRBJ1-6, with 9 bases matching TRBD1. CDR1 is SEHNR, CDR2 FQNEAQ, per germline (reference sequence). V was pared by 5 bases and J by 8 bases, with 10 bases of the junction left unmatched. The CDR3 covers 16 residues. The CDR3 loop reads CASSNGQGFYYSPLHF. The CDR3 DNA follows: TGTGCCAGCAGCAACGGACAGGGGTTTTATTATTCACCCCTCCACTTT.

CDR3 coding DNA: TGCAGTGCTACCCGCGGTTATAGCAATCAGCCCCAGCATTTT. Its protein product is CSATRGYSNQPQHF. The chain links TRBV20-1 to TRBJ1-5, with D hard to call. CDR1 DFQATT and CDR2 SNEGSKA come from the germline V gene (reference sequence). The ends were cut back, 4 bases at V and 0 bases at J, with 10 bases in the middle. This CDR3 spans 14 amino acids.

A few counts support this clonotype. The chain carries TRBV12-3 or TRBV12-4 and TRBJ1-3; D not resolved. Trimming took 0 bases from V and 0 from J, leaving 9 bases between them. The CDR3 is 16 residues long. The DNA for the CDR3 is TGTGCCAGCAGTTTAGCGCCAGGCCTCTCTGGAAACACCATATATTTT. Translated: CASSLAPGLSGNTIYF.

The rearrangement links TRBV9 to TRBJ2-5; D is perhaps TRBD1 (5 bases). CDR1 SGDLS and CDR2 YYNGEE come from the germline V gene. CDR3 length: 15 residues. The V end lost 2 bases, the J end lost 4 bases, and 15 bases lay between the germline ends. The DNA for the CDR3 is TGTGCCAGCAGCGTTGATACAGGAGACCGAGAGACCCAGTACTTC. Its protein product is CASSVDTGDRETQYF.

This clonotype was found many times. This chain links TRBV15 with TRBJ1-1; D possibly corresponds to TRBD1 (5 bases). Germline CDR1 reads LNHNV; CDR2 reads YYDKDF (reference sequence). This CDR3 is built from 14 residues. V was clipped by 5 bases and J by 0 bases, with 10 bases between them. Written as DNA, the CDR3 is TGTGCCACCAGCTCTACAGGCATGAACACTGAAGCTTTCTTT. Residues: CATSSTGMNTEAFF. The whole variable domain, remainder taken from reference TRBV15 and TRBJ1-1, is DAMVIQNPRYQVTQFGKPVTLSCSQTLNHNVMYWYQQKSSQAPKLLFHYYDKDFNNEADTPDNFQSRRPNTSFCFLDIRSPGLGDTAMYLCATSSTGMNTEAFFGQGTRLTVV.

V is TRBV12-3 or TRBV12-4 and J is TRBJ1-4, with D perhaps matching TRBD1 (5 bases). Deletions cut 3 bases from V and 8 bases from J, with 13 bases between. The CDR3 consists of 14 residues. This CDR3 reads CASSLGPRSEKLFF. Here the CDR3 DNA reads TGTGCCAGCAGTTTGGGACCCCGGTCCGAAAAACTGTTTTTT.

This clonotype was seen more than once but under ten times. The chain is built from TRBV7-2 and TRBJ1-2; perhaps TRBD1 as D (6 bases). Germline CDR1 and CDR2: SGHTA and FQGNSA. The CDR3 sequence is 16 residues long. The V end lost 5 bases, the J end lost 9 bases, and 25 bases lay between the germline ends. CDR3 region: CASSVGGAQAKYSYTF. In nucleotides, the CDR3 is TGTGCCAGCAGCGTGGGGGGGGCTCAGGCGAAGTACAGCTACACCTTC.

The V and J genes are TRBV7-9 and TRBJ2-7, with a possible D match to TRBD2 (7 bases). The germline CDR1 and CDR2 sequences are SEHNR and FQNEAQ (reference sequence). This CDR3 contains 15 residues. Trimming stripped 7 bases from V and 4 bases from J, with 20 bases between. CDR3 DNA: TGTGCCAGCACCCATGGGGGGGCTCTTGGGTACGAGCAGTACTTC. Protein sequence: CASTHGGALGYEQYF.

This sequence joins TRBV4-2 and TRBJ2-2, with D unresolved. The CDR3 contains 16 residues. The V gene lost 4 bases and the J gene lost 0 bases, with 12 bases spanning the gap. The V gene's germline CDR1 is LGHNA and CDR2 YNFKEQ. The CDR3 here is CASSPSLPANTGELFF. CDR3 DNA sequence: TGTGCCAGCAGCCCCTCGCTGCCCGCGAACACCGGGGAGCTGTTTTTT.

CDR3 region: CAISDQAGIFTYEQYF. CDR3 coding DNA: TGTGCCATCAGTGATCAAGCGGGAATCTTCACCTACGAGCAGTACTTC. The J gene is TRBJ2-7, the V gene TRBV10-3; 7 bases are shared with TRBD2. Germline V gene lookup returns CDR1 ENHRY and CDR2 SYGVKD. The CDR3 has 16 amino acids. Trimming cost V 3 bases and J 2 bases; bases outside gene matches: 10.

The gene calls are TRBV11-3 and TRBJ2-7; D gene ambiguous. Trimming stripped 2 bases from V and 2 bases from J, with 7 bases between. This CDR3 comprises 13 residues. The V gene's germline CDR1 is SGHNT and CDR2 YENEEA. The CDR3 DNA follows: TGTGCCAGCAGCTTACAGGTTACCTACGAGCAGTACTTC. This translates into CASSLQVTYEQYF.

The rearrangement joins TRBV5-4 to TRBJ2-1, with 9 bases lining up with TRBD1. Unmatched junction bases numbered 6, after V lost 4 bases and J lost 13 bases. The CDR3 sequence is 12 residues long. Germline lookup yields CDR1 SGHNT and CDR2 YYREEE (reference sequence). The DNA for the CDR3 is TGTGCCAGCAGCCCGGACAGGGGAGTACAGTTCTTC. Its protein is CASSPDRGVQFF. Based on the CDR3 plus reference TRBV5-4 and TRBJ2-1, the full variable domain is ETGVTQSPTHLIKTRGQQVTLRCSSQSGHNTVSWYQQALGQGPQFIFQYYREEENGRGNFPPRFSGLQFPNYSSELNVNALELDDSALYLCASSPDRGVQFFGPGTRLTVL.

The genes are TRBV9 and TRBJ2-7; maybe TRBD2 (6 bases). Trimming pared 4 bases from V and 2 bases from J, leaving 16 bases between. Germline V gene lookup returns CDR1 SGDLS and CDR2 YYNGEE. There are 15 residues in the CDR3. CDR3 sequence (DNA): TGTGCCAGCAGCTCCCAGGACGGAGGGACCTACGAGCAGTACTTC. It codes for CASSSQDGGTYEQYF.

This clonotype was observed a few times. The gene calls are TRBV5-4 and TRBJ1-1; D is unresolved. The CDR3 loop spans 16 amino acids. In germline, CDR1 is SGHNT, CDR2 YYREEE (reference sequence). V lost 0 bases to trimming and J lost 6 bases, with 18 bases between them. The CDR3 DNA sequence: TGTGCCAGCAGCTTGGCGATTCAGCCGGTAATCGCTGAAGCTTTCTTT. It translates to CASSLAIQPVIAEAFF.